This T cell receptor (beta chain) was recovered during a study of T cell changes during pregnancy in multiple sclerosis. Data came from immunoSEQ multiplex PCR; TCRdb stores just in-frame clones and leaves some out. This table has about 54,000 clones, 75% to 95% appearing once. The J segment lost 5 bases and the V segment lost 4 bases, leaving 13 bases of the junction unmatched. The germline V gene encodes CDR1 SGDLS and CDR2 YYNGEE. This CDR3 is built from 16 residues. This clonotype originated in a female donor in good health, enrolled as a control in a pregnancy study. The chain links TRBV9 to TRBJ2-3; 7 nucleotides align to TRBD2. Sequences were derived from peripheral blood, sampled after pregnancy. CDR3 bases: TGTGCCAGCAGCTCCATAGCGGGTTTTAGGGGAGATACGCAGTATTTT. Residues: CASSSIAGFRGDTQYF.